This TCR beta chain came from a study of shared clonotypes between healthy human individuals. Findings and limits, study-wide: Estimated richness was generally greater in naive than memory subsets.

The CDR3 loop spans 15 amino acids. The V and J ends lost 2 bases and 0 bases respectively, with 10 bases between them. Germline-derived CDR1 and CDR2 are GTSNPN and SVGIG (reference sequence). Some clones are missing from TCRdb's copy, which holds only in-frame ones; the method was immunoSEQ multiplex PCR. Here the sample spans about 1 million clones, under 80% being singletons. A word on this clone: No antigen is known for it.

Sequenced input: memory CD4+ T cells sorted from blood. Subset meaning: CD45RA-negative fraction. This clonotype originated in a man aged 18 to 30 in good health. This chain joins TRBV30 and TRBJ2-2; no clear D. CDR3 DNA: TGTGCCTGGAGTCCCCGGCTTCCGAACACCGGGGAGCTGTTTTTT. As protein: CAWSPRLPNTGELFF.